The 5 T cell receptor beta chains presented below share a single source sample, sequenced in a study of CD8 T cells in ankylosing spondylitis. From the 5' RACE reads, TCRdb called clonotypes with MiXCR, one entry per CDR3 protein. The sample has a few hundred thousand distinct CDR3 sequences; around 10% are singletons. Sequenced material: blood, either unsorted or a sorted T cell fraction (not recorded which). The receptor set was obtained from a male donor with ankylosing spondylitis or in good health (not recorded which).

The chain has TRBV29-1 and TRBJ2-7; D may match TRBD1 or TRBD2 (6 bases each). Germline V CDR1 and CDR2: SQVTM, ANQGSEA. The CDR3 loop spans 12 amino acids. V was trimmed by 6 bases and J by 0 bases, leaving 9 bases between them. CDR3 DNA sequence: TGCAGCGTGTCGGGGGCCTCCTACGAGCAGTACTTC. This gives the protein CSVSGASYEQYF.

This chain connects TRBV3-1 to TRBJ2-1; the D is unclear. Germline lookup yields CDR1 LGHDT and CDR2 YNNKEL (reference sequence). This CDR3 has 15 residues. The germline V and J ends were trimmed by 0 bases and 0 bases, with 6 bases remaining between them. Here the CDR3 reads CASSQEGRSYNEQFF. Written as DNA, the CDR3 is TGTGCCAGCAGCCAAGAAGGACGCTCCTACAATGAGCAGTTCTTC.

This clonotype was counted ten times or more. The V gene is TRBV29-1, the J gene TRBJ1-2; D is ambiguous. This CDR3 region has 12 residues. Trimming cost V 4 bases and J 5 bases, with 11 bases left between them. Germline values: CDR1 SQVTM, CDR2 ANQGSEA. The CDR3 coding sequence is TGCAGCGTTGGCGAGGGAGGGTATGGCTACACCTTC. Amino acid sequence: CSVGEGGYGYTF.

This clonotype has a count of ten or more. The CDR3 DNA reads as TGCGCCAGCAGCTACGGACAGGCTAACACTGAAGCTTTCTTT. Its translation is CASSYGQANTEAFF. The rearrangement uses TRBV5-1 and TRBJ1-1; 7 nucleotides agree with TRBD1. The trim removed 3 bases at V and 2 bases at J, leaving 4 bases unmatched. The CDR3 extends over 14 amino acids. Germline V CDR1 and CDR2: SGHRS, YFSETQ.

In this sample, this clonotype turned up many times. This chain uses TRBV7-6 with TRBJ1-5, with D possibly TRBD1 on 5 matching bases. This CDR3 contains 14 residues. V was shortened by 2 bases and J by 7 bases, with 12 bases between the two germline ends. CDR1 and CDR2 (germline): SGHVS, FNYEAQ. DNA for the CDR3: TGTGCCAGCAGCTTAATGGCGGGGCAACAGCCCCAGCATTTT. Amino acid sequence: CASSLMAGQQPQHF.